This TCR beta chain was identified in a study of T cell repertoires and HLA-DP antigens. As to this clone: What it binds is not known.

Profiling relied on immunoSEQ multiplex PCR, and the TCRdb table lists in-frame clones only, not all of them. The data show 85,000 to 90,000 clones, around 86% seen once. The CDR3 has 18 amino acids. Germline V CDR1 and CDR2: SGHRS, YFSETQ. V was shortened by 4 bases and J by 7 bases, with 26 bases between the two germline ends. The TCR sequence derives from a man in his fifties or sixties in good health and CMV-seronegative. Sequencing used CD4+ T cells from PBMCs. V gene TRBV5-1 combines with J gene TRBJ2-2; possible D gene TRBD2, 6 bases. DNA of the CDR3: TGCGCCAGCAGCGTAGGACTGACCCCGGGAGAGTTTGGCGGGGAGCTGTTTTTT. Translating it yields CASSVGLTPGEFGGELFF.